This TCR beta chain is from a study of identical twins. In TCRdb, the 5' RACE reads were re-called with MiXCR into one record per CDR3 protein. This sample has approximately 150,000 distinct CDR3 sequences; approximately 4% occur once, and the top ten carry about 7.8%. In its sample, this clonotype was seen many times. Germline CDR1 and CDR2: KGHDR and SFDVKD. Trimming shortened V by 3 bases and J by 0 bases, and 8 bases separated the two germline ends. The CDR3 sequence is 15 residues long. Sequenced material: memory T cells sorted from blood. The sequence derives from a man aged 18 to 29 in good health. V usage is TRBV24-1 and J usage is TRBJ2-1; D ambiguous. CDR3 region: CATSDRDSSYNEQFF. In DNA form, the CDR3 reads TGTGCCACCAGTGATAGGGATAGCTCCTACAATGAGCAGTTCTTC.